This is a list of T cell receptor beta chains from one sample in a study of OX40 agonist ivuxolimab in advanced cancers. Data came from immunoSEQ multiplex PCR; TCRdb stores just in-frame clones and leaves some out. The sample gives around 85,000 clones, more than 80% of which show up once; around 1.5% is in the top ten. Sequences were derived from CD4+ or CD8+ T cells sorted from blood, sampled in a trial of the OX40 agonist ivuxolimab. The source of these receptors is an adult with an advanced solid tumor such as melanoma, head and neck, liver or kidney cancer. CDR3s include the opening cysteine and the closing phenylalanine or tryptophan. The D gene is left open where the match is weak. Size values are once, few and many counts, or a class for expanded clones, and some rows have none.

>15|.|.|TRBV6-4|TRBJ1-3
CASSETPNSGNTIYF
TGTGCCAGCAGCGAAACACCCAACTCTGGAAACACCATATATTTT
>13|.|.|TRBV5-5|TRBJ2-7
CASSLPGINEQYF
TGTGCCAGCAGCTTGCCCGGGATCAACGAGCAGTACTTC
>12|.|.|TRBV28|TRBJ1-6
CASRKRNSPLHF
TGTGCCAGCAGGAAACGTAATTCACCCCTCCACTTT
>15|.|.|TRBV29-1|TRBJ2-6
CSVGNGGSGANVLTF
TGCAGCGTGGGCAATGGGGGGTCTGGGGCCAACGTCCTGACTTTC
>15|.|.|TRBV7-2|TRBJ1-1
CASSLAWGVGTEAFF
TGTGCCAGCAGCTTAGCGTGGGGGGTGGGCACTGAAGCTTTCTTT
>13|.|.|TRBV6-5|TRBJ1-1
CASSQLMNTEAFF
TGTGCCAGCAGTCAGCTAATGAACACTGAAGCTTTCTTT
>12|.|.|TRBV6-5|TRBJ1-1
CASIPWEGRTFF
TGTGCCAGCATCCCCTGGGAGGGTCGGACTTTCTTT
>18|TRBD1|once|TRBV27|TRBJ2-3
CASSLDVRTGGRVDTQYF
TGTGCCAGCAGTTTAGACGTCCGGACAGGGGGCCGGGTAGATACGCAGTATTTT
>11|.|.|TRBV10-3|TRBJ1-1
CAISEGTEAFF
TGTGCCATCAGTGAGGGGACTGAAGCTTTCTTT
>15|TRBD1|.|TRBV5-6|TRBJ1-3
CASRQGAFSGNTIYF
TGTGCCAGCAGGCAGGGGGCATTCTCTGGAAACACCATATATTTT
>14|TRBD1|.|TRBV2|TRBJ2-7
CASSDRTGSYEQYF
TGTGCCAGCAGTGACAGGACAGGGTCCTACGAGCAGTACTTC
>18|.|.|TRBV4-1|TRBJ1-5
CASSQEGVRAHSNQPQHF
TGCGCCAGCAGCCAAGAGGGTGTAAGGGCACATAGCAATCAGCCCCAGCATTTT
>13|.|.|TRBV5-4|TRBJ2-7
CASSPPAGNEQYF
TGTGCCAGCAGCCCGCCTGCTGGCAACGAGCAGTACTTC
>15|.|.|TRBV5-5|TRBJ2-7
CASSQTGQPPPEQYF
TGTGCCAGCAGCCAAACGGGACAACCCCCGCCCGAGCAGTACTTC
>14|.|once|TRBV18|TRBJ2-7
CASSPLDSSYEQYF
TGTGCCAGCTCACCACTCGACAGCTCCTACGAGCAGTACTTC
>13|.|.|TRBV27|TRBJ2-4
CASRGWGANIQYF
TGTGCCAGCAGGGGGTGGGGGGCGAACATTCAGTACTTC
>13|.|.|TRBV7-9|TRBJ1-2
CASSTPGARGYTF
TGTGCCAGCAGCACCCCGGGGGCTCGTGGCTACACCTTC
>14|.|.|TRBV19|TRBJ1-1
CASRPGPLNTEAFF
TGTGCCAGTAGGCCCGGACCCCTGAACACTGAAGCTTTCTTT
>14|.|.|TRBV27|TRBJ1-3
CASSSGLPGNTIYF
TGTGCCAGCAGTTCCGGACTCCCTGGAAACACCATATATTTT
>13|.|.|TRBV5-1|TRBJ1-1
CASSLEGNTEAFF
TGCGCCAGCAGCTTGGAGGGGAACACTGAAGCTTTCTTT
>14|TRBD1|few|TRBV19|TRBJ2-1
CASSPGQGTNEQFF
TGTGCCAGTTCCCCGGGACAGGGGACAAATGAGCAGTTCTTC
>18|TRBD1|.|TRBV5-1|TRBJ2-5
CASSFGLAGQGRSETQYF
TGCGCCAGCAGCTTTGGCCTTGCGGGACAGGGGAGATCAGAGACCCAGTACTTC
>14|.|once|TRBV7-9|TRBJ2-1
CATQGGTPYNEQFF
TGTGCCACCCAAGGGGGGACGCCCTACAATGAGCAGTTCTTC
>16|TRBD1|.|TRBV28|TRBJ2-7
CASRYGQGALRYEQYF
TGTGCCAGCAGATACGGACAGGGGGCCTTACGCTACGAGCAGTACTTC
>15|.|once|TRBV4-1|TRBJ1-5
CASSQEGWGYQPQHF
TGCGCCAGCAGCCAAGAGGGTTGGGGATATCAGCCCCAGCATTTT